Listed below are T cell receptor beta chains from one sample, sequenced in a study of T-cell reconstitution after alpha-beta-depleted transplantation in children. Using its own MiXCR run on the PCR reads, TCRdb lists one record per CDR3 protein. This table holds more than 550,000 distinct CDR3 sequences, 10% found once. The sample in question was PBMCs from the stem cell graft donor, obtained from the stem cell graft. Receptor source: a human donor who donated a stem cell graft to a child with acute myeloid leukemia. CDR3s include the opening cysteine and the closing phenylalanine or tryptophan. A D gene is named only where the DNA matches it firmly. Clone size appears in some rows only: once, few, many, or a class for an expanded clone.

.,TRBJ2-5,.,TRBV29-1,TGCAGCCTAACGGGACTCTCGGGAGAGACCCAGTACTTC,CSLTGLSGETQYF
.,TRBJ2-1,.,TRBV18,TGTGCCAGCTCACCACAGGGGCAGTCCTACAATGAGCAGTTCTTC,CASSPQGQSYNEQFF
.,TRBJ2-7,.,TRBV6-5,TGTGCCAGCAGTTACTCGTCGACAGGTGGTACCTACGAGCAGTACTTC,CASSYSSTGGTYEQYF
.,TRBJ2-1,.,TRBV4-3,TGCGCCAGCAGCCAAGATCCCGGACTGTTCAATGAGCAGTTCTTC,CASSQDPGLFNEQFF
.,TRBJ1-1,TRBD1,TRBV9,TGTGCCAGCAGCGCCAAACAGGGGATGAACACTGAAGCTTTCTTT,CASSAKQGMNTEAFF
few,TRBJ2-3,.,TRBV7-2,TGTGCCAGCAGCTTAGCCTGGGCCCGAGGAGGCACAGATACGCAGTATTTT,CASSLAWARGGTDTQYF
.,TRBJ1-5,.,TRBV11-1,TGTGCCAGCAGCTTCCAGACAGGTCTAAGCTCTTATAGCAATCAGCCCCAGCATTTT,CASSFQTGLSSYSNQPQHF
many,TRBJ2-7,TRBD2,TRBV28,TGTGCCAGCAGTTCCTCACTAGCGGGTGGCTACGAGCAGTACTTC,CASSSSLAGGYEQYF
many,TRBJ2-4,TRBD1,TRBV29-1,TGCAGCGTTGAAGGGGGACAGGGTACCAAAAACATTCAGTACTTC,CSVEGGQGTKNIQYF
many,TRBJ2-1,.,TRBV15,TGTGCCACCAGCAGACCCTTCAGGGGCCCGGGCGGTGAGCAGTTCTTC,CATSRPFRGPGGEQFF
many,TRBJ1-6,.,TRBV5-5,TGTGCCAGCAGCTCCGTGGCTGGCCCGAATTCACCCCTCCACTTT,CASSSVAGPNSPLHF
many,TRBJ2-1,TRBD2,TRBV7-2,TGTGCCAGCAGCTTATTAGCGGGAGTGAATGAGCAGTTCTTC,CASSLLAGVNEQFF
.,TRBJ2-5,.,TRBV5-1,TGCGCCAGCACCCCTTCGGGGTCGGAGACCCAGTACTTC,CASTPSGSETQYF
.,TRBJ2-7,.,TRBV27,TGTGCCACCCGGACTTTAGCGGAAGTCTCCTACGAGCAGTACTTC,CATRTLAEVSYEQYF
few,TRBJ1-2,.,TRBV5-1,TGCGCCAGCAGCTTGGCCGGCGGGGGAGGTCAAGGAGGCTACACCTTC,CASSLAGGGGQGGYTF
.,TRBJ2-7,TRBD1,TRBV20-1,TGCAGTGCTAGACAGGGGGCGATCGTAGTCTACGAGCAGTACTTC,CSARQGAIVVYEQYF
few,TRBJ1-1,TRBD1,TRBV2,TGTGCCAGCAGGGTCGGGGACAGCTCGAACACTGAAGCTTTCTTT,CASRVGDSSNTEAFF
few,TRBJ2-1,TRBD2,TRBV5-1,TGCGCCAGCCGACTAGCGGGAGTAGACAATGAGCAGTTCTTC,CASRLAGVDNEQFF
.,TRBJ2-7,TRBD1,TRBV6-6,TGTGCCAGCAGTTGGGAGACAGGGACCGAGCAGTACTTC,CASSWETGTEQYF
few,TRBJ2-3,.,TRBV3-1,TGTGCCAGCGCCACCGGGGATACGCAGTATTTT,CASATGDTQYF
.,TRBJ2-5,TRBD1,TRBV6-1,TGTGCCAGCACCACTCCGGACAGGCAAGAGACCCAGTACTTC,CASTTPDRQETQYF
few,TRBJ1-2,.,TRBV20-1,TGCAGTGCTCAACCCCCGTGGGACTATGGCTACACCTTC,CSAQPPWDYGYTF
many,TRBJ1-1,.,TRBV7-2,TGTGCCAGCAGTTGGCGGCCCCAAGGCACTGAAGCTTTCTTT,CASSWRPQGTEAFF
many,TRBJ2-2,.,TRBV28,TGTGCCAGCATCTCGCGGCAGCCGAACACCGGGGAGCTGTTTTTT,CASISRQPNTGELFF
few,TRBJ2-7,.,TRBV12-3/TRBV12-4,TGTGCCAGCAGTCCTGTGGGGGTTAGCATACGCTACGAGCAGTACTTC,CASSPVGVSIRYEQYF
.,TRBJ2-1,.,TRBV5-6,TGTGCCAGCAGCTTTCGGCTGTACAATGAGCAGTTCTTC,CASSFRLYNEQFF
many,TRBJ1-5,.,TRBV12-3/TRBV12-4,TGTGCCAGCAGTCGCGACCCTTATAGCAATCAGCCCCAGCATTTT,CASSRDPYSNQPQHF
many,TRBJ2-5,TRBD2,TRBV11-3,TGTGCCAGCAGCTTAGGAACTAGCGGGAGGCAAGAGACCCAGTACTTC,CASSLGTSGRQETQYF
many,TRBJ1-5,.,TRBV20-1,TGCAGTGCTAGAGCAGACGGCAATCAGCCCCAGCATTTT,CSARADGNQPQHF
.,TRBJ2-3,.,TRBV7-9,TGTGCCAGCAGCCGAGGAGGGTCGGGCACAGATACGCAGTATTTT,CASSRGGSGTDTQYF
many,TRBJ2-1,.,TRBV11-2,TGTGCCAGCAGCTTAGACAGGACACTGTACAATGAGCAGTTCTTC,CASSLDRTLYNEQFF
few,TRBJ2-3,.,TRBV4-3,TGCGCCAGCAGGGGGTCCGACAGACTCACAGATACGCAGTATTTT,CASRGSDRLTDTQYF
.,TRBJ2-7,.,TRBV5-4,TGTGCCAGCAGCTCCTTCGGGGGAGCAGGCAGCAGCTCCTACGAGCAGTACTTC,CASSSFGGAGSSSYEQYF
few,TRBJ2-2,.,TRBV30,TGTGCCTGGAGTGTGAGCTCGGGCACCGGGGAGCTGTTTTTT,CAWSVSSGTGELFF
many,TRBJ2-5,.,TRBV29-1,TGCAGCGTTGACCGGGCAGGGGGGGTCCGGACCCAGTACTTC,CSVDRAGGVRTQYF
.,TRBJ2-1,TRBD2,TRBV30,TGTGCCTGGACTGTAGCGGGAGCTTACAATGAGCAGTTCTTC,CAWTVAGAYNEQFF
.,TRBJ2-2,.,TRBV20-1,TGCAGTGCGTACGGATGGAACGGCGGGGAGCTGTTTTTT,CSAYGWNGGELFF
many,TRBJ1-1,.,TRBV4-3,TGCGCCAGCAGCCAAGAAAGGGGCATGAACACTGAAGCTTTCTTT,CASSQERGMNTEAFF
.,TRBJ2-5,.,TRBV27,TGTGCCAGCAGTTTATCCGGGTTAAGGGAGACCCAGTACTTC,CASSLSGLRETQYF
many,TRBJ2-3,.,TRBV28,TGTGCCACCCTGACTAGTTTTGGGACAGATACGCAGTATTTT,CATLTSFGTDTQYF
few,TRBJ2-3,.,TRBV4-3,TGCGCCAGCAGCCAAGATCGGGGGGTGGGGGCGGGAGTGCAAGATACGCAGTATTTT,CASSQDRGVGAGVQDTQYF
.,TRBJ2-7,TRBD2,TRBV18,TGTGCCAGCTCACCAGGAGCGGGAGAGGCGATCGAGCAGTACTTC,CASSPGAGEAIEQYF
.,TRBJ2-3,.,TRBV28,TGTGCCAGCAGTTTTAGGTTCACAGATACGCAGTATTTT,CASSFRFTDTQYF
many,TRBJ2-5,TRBD2,TRBV25-1,TGTGCCAGCAGTGATGTACTAGCGGGAGAAGAGACCCAGTACTTC,CASSDVLAGEETQYF
few,TRBJ2-1,TRBD2,TRBV14,TGTGCCAGCAGCCAATTTTTACCGCTAGCGGGAGTGAGTGAGCAGTTCTTC,CASSQFLPLAGVSEQFF